This paragraph covers one TCR beta chain sequence. Its antigen is undetermined. The data originate from a study of cytomegalovirus exposure and HLA in healthy donors. Study-level points and caveats: The classifier was said to identify cytomegalovirus status with high specificity and sensitivity.

TCRdb's copy holds only in-frame clones and misses some; the assay was immunoSEQ multiplex PCR. The sample includes roughly 200,000 clones, approximately 86% of them seen just once. This clonotype originated in a man aged 30 to 45 in good health and CMV-seropositive. Sequencing was carried out using PBMCs.

In nucleotides, the CDR3 is TGTGCCAGCAAACGGAGTGCTGAGCAGTTCTTC. Its translation: CASKRSAEQFF. The chain uses TRBV11-1 and TRBJ2-1; D is unclear. The length of the CDR3 is 11 residues. V lost 7 bases, J lost 9 bases, and 10 bases lay in between. The V gene's germline CDR1 is SGHAT and CDR2 FQDESV (reference sequence). The full variable domain, in which reference TRBV11-1 and TRBJ2-1 provide the parts outside the CDR3, is EAEVAQSPRYKITEKSQAVAFWCDPISGHATLYWYRQILGQGPELLVQFQDESVVDDSQLPKDRFSAERLKGVDSTLKIQPAELGDSAMYLCASKRSAEQFFGPGTRLTVL.